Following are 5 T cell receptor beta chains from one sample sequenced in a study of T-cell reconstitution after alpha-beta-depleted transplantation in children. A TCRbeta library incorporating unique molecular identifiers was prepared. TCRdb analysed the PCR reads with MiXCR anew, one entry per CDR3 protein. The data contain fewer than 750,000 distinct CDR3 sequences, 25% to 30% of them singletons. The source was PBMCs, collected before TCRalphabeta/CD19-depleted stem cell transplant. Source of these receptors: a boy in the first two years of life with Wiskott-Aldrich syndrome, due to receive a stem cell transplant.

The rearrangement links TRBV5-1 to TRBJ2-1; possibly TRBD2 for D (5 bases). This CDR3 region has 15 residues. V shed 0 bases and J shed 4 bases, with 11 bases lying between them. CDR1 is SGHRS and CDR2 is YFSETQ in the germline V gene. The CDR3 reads CASSLDGRGYNEQFF. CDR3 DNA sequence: TGCGCCAGCAGCTTGGATGGGAGAGGTTACAATGAGCAGTTCTTC.

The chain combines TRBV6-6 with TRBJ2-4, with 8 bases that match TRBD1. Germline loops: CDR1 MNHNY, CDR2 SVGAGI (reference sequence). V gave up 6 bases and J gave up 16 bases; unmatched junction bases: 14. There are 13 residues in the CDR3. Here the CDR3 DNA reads TGTGCCAGCAGCCAAAAGACGACAGGGGCCAGATACTTC. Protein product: CASSQKTTGARYF.

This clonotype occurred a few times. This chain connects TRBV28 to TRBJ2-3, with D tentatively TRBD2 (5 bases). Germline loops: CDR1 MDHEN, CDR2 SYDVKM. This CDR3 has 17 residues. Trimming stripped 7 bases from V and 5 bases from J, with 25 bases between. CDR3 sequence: CASTSPEAGLVRDTQYF. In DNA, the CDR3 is TGTGCCAGCACTAGCCCGGAGGCCGGACTCGTCCGAGATACGCAGTATTTT.

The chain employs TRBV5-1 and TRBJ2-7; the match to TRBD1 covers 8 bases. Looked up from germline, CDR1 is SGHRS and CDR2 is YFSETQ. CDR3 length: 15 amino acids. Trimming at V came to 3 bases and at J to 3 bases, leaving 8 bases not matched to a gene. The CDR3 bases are TGCGCCAGCAGCTCCGGTCCGACAGGGGACTACGAGCAGTACTTC. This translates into CASSSGPTGDYEQYF.

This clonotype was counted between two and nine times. The CDR3 reads CATSDRTGAYGYTF. Written as DNA, the CDR3 is TGTGCCACCAGTGACCGGACAGGGGCCTATGGCTACACCTTC. The chain combines TRBV24-1 with TRBJ1-2; 9 bases agree with TRBD1. CDR1 and CDR2 from the germline V gene are KGHDR and SFDVKD. The V segment lost 4 bases and the J segment 4 bases; nucleotides outside the gene matches: 3. The CDR3 runs 14 residues.